The 17 T cell receptor beta chains in this list originate from one sample, sequenced in a study of vaccination and CD4 T cells after COVID-19. The treatment was: roughly 11-day PBMC culture with coronavirus spike peptide pools or control peptides (ViraFEST assay). For these receptors, no antigen is known. Once obtained from cultured CD4+ T cells, the DNA was sequenced using the Oncomine TCR Beta short-read assay. In TCRdb, the PCR reads were re-called with MiXCR into one record per CDR3 protein. Of more than 15,000 distinct CDR3 sequences listed, over 30% are singletons. Sequenced sample: CD4+ T cells from blood, cultured in vitro. These receptors all come from a human donor who had recovered from COVID-19.

The chain links TRBV20-1 to TRBJ2-3; 7 nucleotides line up with TRBD2. V dropped 4 bases and J dropped 7; count of bases not matched to a gene: 11. The CDR3 sequence is 14 residues long. Germline values: CDR1 DFQATT, CDR2 SNEGSKA (reference sequence). For the CDR3, the DNA is TGCAGTGCTATGCTAGCGGAGCGACCAAATACGCAGTATTTT. Protein sequence: CSAMLAERPNTQYF.

The V and J genes are TRBV20-1 and TRBJ2-7; maybe TRBD2 (5 bases). CDR3 size: 12 residues. The V and J ends lost 6 bases and 6 bases respectively, with 15 bases between them. Germline CDR1 and CDR2: DFQATT and SNEGSKA (reference sequence). CDR3 loop: CSAKTGRGEQYF. CDR3 DNA: TGCAGTGCAAAGACGGGGAGAGGCGAGCAGTACTTC.

This clonotype was observed a few times. The gene calls are TRBV19 and TRBJ1-5, with D possibly being TRBD1 (6 bases). CDR3 size: 14 residues. Trimming shortened V by 3 bases and J by 9 bases, and 15 bases separated the two germline ends. Germline V CDR1 and CDR2: LNHDA, SQIVND (reference sequence). CDR3 protein: CASSITGHSMPQHF. The CDR3 DNA reads TGTGCCAGTAGTATCACGGGACACTCGATGCCCCAGCATTTT.

This sequence joins TRBV2 and TRBJ1-2; D unclear. Germline values: CDR1 SNHLY, CDR2 FYNNEI. Trimming shortened V by 8 bases and J by 5 bases, and 18 bases separated the two germline ends. The CDR3 consists of 14 residues. The CDR3 DNA reads TGTGCCAGCCTTGAAATGAGTGCTTCTTATGGCTACACCTTC. It yields the protein CASLEMSASYGYTF.

This clonotype was detected only a few times. The CDR3 here is CSARTSGRAPATQYF. The CDR3 nucleotides read TGCAGTGCTAGGACTAGCGGGAGGGCTCCGGCTACGCAGTATTTT. The chain carries TRBV20-1 and TRBJ2-3; 14 bases agree with TRBD2. Germline assignment: CDR1 DFQATT and CDR2 SNEGSKA (reference sequence). J gave up 8 bases and V 3 bases, and 7 bases lay outside the gene matches. This CDR3 region has 15 residues.

This clonotype was found a few times. The CDR3 loop reads CASSPSAVTEAFF. CDR3 nucleotide sequence: TGTGCCAGCAGCCCCAGTGCCGTGACTGAAGCTTTCTTT. The V gene is TRBV7-9, the J gene TRBJ1-1; D is undetermined. V lost 5 bases and J lost 5, with 12 bases in between. The length of the CDR3 is 13 residues. CDR1 and CDR2 (germline): SEHNR, FQNEAQ (reference sequence).

The rearrangement uses TRBV28 and TRBJ2-2, with D possibly called TRBD1 or TRBD2 (6 bases each). The CDR3 extends over 15 amino acids. CDR1 is MDHEN and CDR2 is SYDVKM in the germline V gene. V was clipped by 1 base and J by 5 bases, with 11 bases between them. The CDR3: CASSLSGARTGELFF. The CDR3 region has the DNA TGTGCCAGCAGTTTATCGGGGGCGCGAACCGGGGAGCTGTTTTTT.

The rearrangement joins TRBV24-1 to TRBJ1-1; the D gene is possibly TRBD1 (6 bases). Trimming took off 12 bases at V and 1 base at J, with 20 bases between the two ends. The CDR3 has 15 amino acids. Germline assignment: CDR1 KGHDR and CDR2 SFDVKD. The DNA for the CDR3 is TGTGCCGGAGCGGAATCTGGGGGCGCGAACACTGAAGCTTTCTTT. Protein: CAGAESGGANTEAFF.

This chain connects TRBV7-4 to TRBJ1-5; no firm D call. CDR3 length: 15 amino acids. From germline, CDR1 is SGHVT and CDR2 SQSDAQ. Trimming pared 4 bases from V and 7 bases from J, leaving 17 bases between. The chain's CDR3 is CASSSIVVRGQPQHF. As DNA, the CDR3 is TGTGCCAGCAGCTCAATAGTTGTTAGAGGGCAGCCCCAGCATTTT.

In its sample, this clonotype was seen a few times. The chain recombines TRBV10-3 with TRBJ1-1; 7 nucleotides line up with TRBD1. The ends lost 6 bases at V and 1 base at J; junction bases unmatched: 5. CDR3 length equals 14 residues. CDR1 is ENHRY, CDR2 SYGVKD, per germline. The CDR3 DNA follows: TGTGCCATCAGCGACAGGGAGAGGAACACTGAAGCTTTCTTT. This codes for CAISDRERNTEAFF.

J is TRBJ2-1 and V is TRBV28, with 9 bases lining up with TRBD1. The trim removed 6 bases at V and 7 bases at J, leaving 19 bases unmatched. The CDR3 length is 18 residues. From germline, CDR1 is MDHEN and CDR2 SYDVKM. CDR3 sequence (DNA): TGTGCCAGCAGGGGGTGGGGGACAGGGTTGGCCCTCGGGAATGAGCAGTTCTTC. Its protein product is CASRGWGTGLALGNEQFF.

The rearrangement links TRBV19 to TRBJ2-7, with no clear D. This CDR3 is built from 16 residues. CDR1 is LNHDA, CDR2 SQIVND, per germline (reference sequence). Trimming removed 1 base from V and 0 bases from J, with 13 bases in between. CDR3 sequence: CASSIVADPSSYEQYF. CDR3 nucleotide sequence: TGTGCCAGTAGTATAGTGGCGGATCCGAGCTCCTACGAGCAGTACTTC.

The V call is TRBV7-9, the J call TRBJ2-7; TRBD2 agrees at 9 bases. The CDR3 length is 20 residues. Germline CDR1 and CDR2: SEHNR and FQNEAQ (reference sequence). With V trimmed by 1 base and J by 5 bases, 21 bases remained unmatched. This CDR3 is CASSLVYLGTSIGGSDEQYF. For the CDR3, the DNA is TGTGCCAGCAGCTTAGTATATTTGGGGACTAGCATTGGGGGATCGGACGAGCAGTACTTC.

The genes are TRBV19 and TRBJ2-3; a weak D match, TRBD2 (5 bases). In germline, CDR1 is LNHDA, CDR2 SQIVND (reference sequence). The CDR3 is 15 residues long. The ends were cut back, 4 bases at V and 2 bases at J, with 13 bases in the middle. In DNA, the CDR3 is TGTGCCAGTAGTACGATGGGGAGAACCACAGATACGCAGTATTTT. Amino acid sequence: CASSTMGRTTDTQYF.

This CDR3 is CSARDTGGGWEKLFF. The CDR3 DNA sequence: TGCAGTGCTAGAGATACGGGGGGCGGTTGGGAAAAACTGTTTTTT. The rearrangement uses TRBV20-1 and TRBJ1-4; TRBD1 is a possible D gene (6 bases). Trimming cost V 0 bases and J 8 bases, with 16 bases left between them. CDR3 length: 15 amino acids. The germline V gene has CDR1 DFQATT and CDR2 SNEGSKA (reference sequence).

This rearrangement joins TRBV20-1 to TRBJ2-1, with 9 bases fitting TRBD2. Germline CDR1 reads DFQATT; CDR2 reads SNEGSKA (reference sequence). The CDR3 spans 14 residues. V shed 5 bases and J 0 bases; nucleotides not matched to a gene: 2. The CDR3 sequence is CSAFSGSSYNEQFF. For the CDR3, the DNA is TGCAGTGCTTTTAGCGGGAGCTCCTACAATGAGCAGTTCTTC.

This clonotype was seen a handful of times. The genes are TRBV30 and TRBJ2-2; D uncertain. Trimming stripped 4 bases from V and 6 bases from J, with 12 bases between. The germline V gene has CDR1 GTSNPN and CDR2 SVGIG (reference sequence). CDR3 size: 13 residues. CDR3 bases: TGTGCCTGGACCCCAACGTGGGCCGGGGAGCTGTTTTTT. Its protein product is CAWTPTWAGELFF.